Shown below are 23 T cell receptor beta chains from a single sample sequenced in a study of CD8 T cells in Susac syndrome. Random-hexamer reverse transcription was applied to roughly 0.5 to 1 ug RNA. TCRdb processed the immunoSEQ multiplex PCR reads anew with MiXCR; each CDR3 protein has one entry. This table has about 280,000 distinct CDR3 sequences, more than 75% appearing once. The specimen was CD8+ T cells from PBMCs. These receptors were collected from a human donor with multiple sclerosis.

This clonotype was seen only a few times. The CDR3, as DNA: TGTGCCAGCAGCCCCGTGACGGTCGGGGGCTATGGCTACACCTTC. Its translation: CASSPVTVGGYGYTF. The chain joins TRBV6-1 to TRBJ1-2; D may be TRBD1 (5 bases). Germline V lookup: CDR1 MNHNS, CDR2 SASEGT. Trimming took off 6 bases at V and 4 bases at J, with 18 bases between the two ends. The CDR3 totals 15 residues.

The chain carries TRBV20-1 and TRBJ2-7; no clear D. The CDR3 runs to 14 residues. Germline loops: CDR1 DFQATT, CDR2 SNEGSKA (reference sequence). The V and J ends lost 0 bases and 6 bases respectively, with 15 bases between them. CDR3 loop: CSARDHPAGCEQYF. As DNA, the CDR3 is TGCAGTGCTAGAGATCACCCGGCTGGGTGCGAGCAGTACTTC.

This clonotype was observed a handful of times. V usage is TRBV7-8 and J usage is TRBJ2-7; unclear D gene. The germline V gene has CDR1 SGHVS and CDR2 FQNEAQ. Trimming shortened V by 7 bases and J by 5 bases, and 9 bases separated the two germline ends. This CDR3 contains 11 residues. CDR3 sequence: CASKVGNEQYF. CDR3 coding DNA: TGTGCCAGCAAAGTAGGGAACGAGCAGTACTTC.

This clonotype was seen only a few times. The chain has TRBV7-9 and TRBJ1-1; D gene uncertain. The CDR3 contains 12 residues. Germline V gives CDR1 SEHNR, CDR2 FQNEAQ (reference sequence). V gave up 6 bases and J gave up 4 bases, with 9 bases separating them. CDR3 in amino acids: CASSLSGTEAFF. DNA of the CDR3: TGTGCCAGCAGTTTGTCGGGCACTGAAGCTTTCTTT. Full variable domain (missing parts from reference TRBV7-9 and TRBJ1-1): DTGVSQNPRHKITKRGQNVTFRCDPISEHNRLYWYRQTLGQGPEFLTYFQNEAQLEKSRLLSDRFSAERPKGSFSTLEIQRTEQGDSAMYLCASSLSGTEAFFGQGTRLTVV.

This clonotype was counted only a few times. This chain uses TRBV6-1 with TRBJ2-2; 7 bases fit TRBD2. The length of the CDR3 is 17 residues. The junction had 12 bases not matched to a gene; V was cut back by 8 bases and J by 0 bases. CDR1 and CDR2 (germline): MNHNS, SASEGT. The CDR3 sequence: CASRGGRDGANTGELFF. The CDR3 bases are TGTGCCAGCCGTGGGGGGAGGGACGGGGCGAACACCGGGGAGCTGTTTTTT.

J is TRBJ1-4 and V is TRBV3-1; D not certain. The CDR3 has 12 residues. V lost 0 bases to trimming and J lost 8 bases, with 4 bases between them. CDR1 is LGHDT, CDR2 YNNKEL, per germline (reference sequence). The CDR3 coding sequence is TGTGCCAGCAGCCAAGAAGGGGAAAAACTGTTTTTT. Translated, it gives CASSQEGEKLFF.

The J gene is TRBJ2-7, the V gene TRBV30, with D maybe TRBD1 (5 bases). Per the germline V gene, CDR1 is GTSNPN and CDR2 is SVGIG (reference sequence). The CDR3 spans 17 residues. With 1 base removed from V and 5 bases from J, the gap between germline ends came to 24 bases. CDR3 sequence reads: CAWSARPRDSAQDEQYF. CDR3 sequence (DNA): TGTGCCTGGAGTGCCCGCCCTCGTGACAGTGCCCAGGACGAGCAGTACTTC.

V gene TRBV19 combines with J gene TRBJ2-7, with D unresolved. Germline CDR1 is LNHDA and CDR2 is SQIVND (reference sequence). This CDR3 contains 14 residues. The V end was cut by 8 bases, the J end by 0 bases, with 14 bases between. CDR3 protein: CASSHVGSSYEQYF. CDR3 sequence (DNA): TGTGCCAGTTCCCATGTTGGCAGCTCCTACGAGCAGTACTTC.

V usage is TRBV30 and J usage is TRBJ2-5; 7 positions match TRBD2. The germline CDR1 and CDR2 sequences are GTSNPN and SVGIG (reference sequence). The J segment lost 5 bases and the V segment lost 3 bases, leaving 12 bases of the junction unmatched. This CDR3 has 15 residues. The CDR3, as DNA: TGTGCCTGGAGCGAAGCGCGGGAGAGGAGGGAGACCCAGTACTTC. It translates to CAWSEARERRETQYF.

J is TRBJ1-1 and V is TRBV7-9; D call uncertain. CDR3 size: 13 residues. Germline values: CDR1 SEHNR, CDR2 FQNEAQ (reference sequence). The V end was cut by 5 bases, the J end by 0 bases, with 7 bases between. The CDR3: CASSPALNTEAFF. CDR3 bases: TGTGCCAGCAGCCCCGCCCTGAACACTGAAGCTTTCTTT.

The rearrangement joins TRBV6-5 to TRBJ1-2; 8 bases map to TRBD1. With V trimmed by 0 bases and J by 8 bases, 8 bases remained unmatched. This CDR3 spans 15 amino acids. Germline CDR1 and CDR2: MNHEY and SVGAGI. This CDR3 reads CASSYSKGRTGGYTF. CDR3 in DNA: TGTGCCAGCAGTTACTCGAAGGGACGGACAGGGGGCTACACCTTC.

The chain combines TRBV5-4 with TRBJ1-2; 8 positions match TRBD1. Per the germline V gene, CDR1 is SGHNT and CDR2 is YYREEE (reference sequence). The CDR3 runs to 18 residues. V shed 4 bases and J 4 bases; nucleotides not matched to a gene: 18. Here the CDR3 DNA reads TGTGCCAGCAGCCCTAATCCGGGACAGGATCCTGTTGCCTATGGCTACACCTTC. Protein product: CASSPNPGQDPVAYGYTF.

The rearrangement links TRBV12-2 to TRBJ2-1; TRBD2, the table's D call, was not compared with the DNA. TRBV12-2 is listed as a pseudogene. The CDR3 consists of 20 residues. The CDR3 sequence: CASRLMGLGGLKPYYNEQFF. CDR3 DNA: TGTGCAAGTCGCTTAATGGGACTCGGCGGGTTGAAGCCTTACTACAATGAGCAGTTCTTC.

The chain carries TRBV7-8 and TRBJ2-7; D not resolved. The V gene lost 6 bases and the J gene lost 6 bases, with 15 bases spanning the gap. CDR3 length equals 13 residues. From germline, CDR1 is SGHVS and CDR2 FQNEAQ. The CDR3 bases are TGTGCCAGCAGGAAGCGAGGAATGGTCGAGCAGTACTTC. Encoded protein: CASRKRGMVEQYF.

This sequence joins TRBV9 and TRBJ2-7; 8 positions match TRBD2. Germline V lookup: CDR1 SGDLS, CDR2 YYNGEE. The J segment lost 1 base and the V segment lost 7 bases, leaving 4 bases of the junction unmatched. The length of the CDR3 is 13 residues. The CDR3 region has the DNA TGTGCCAGCCAAGCGGGAGAATCCTACGAGCAGTACTTC. This gives the protein CASQAGESYEQYF.

This sequence joins TRBV20-1 and TRBJ2-7; 8 nucleotides align to TRBD1. With 6 bases clipped from V and 7 bases from J, the junction kept 11 bases outside the gene matches. CDR1 is DFQATT and CDR2 is SNEGSKA in the germline V gene (reference sequence). The CDR3 is made up of 13 amino acids. Here the CDR3 DNA reads TGCAGTGCCCCCGGGCAGGGGGCGGGAGAGCAGTACTTC. This translates into CSAPGQGAGEQYF.

This chain links TRBV12-5 with TRBJ1-1, with D possibly matching TRBD1 (5 bases). The V gene's germline CDR1 is LGHNT and CDR2 FRNRAP. This CDR3 comprises 15 residues. V was pared by 3 bases and J by 3 bases, with 14 bases between. Here the CDR3 reads CASGFQLRGHTEAFF. The DNA of the CDR3 is TGTGCTAGTGGTTTTCAATTGAGGGGCCACACTGAAGCTTTCTTT.

The chain links TRBV19 to TRBJ1-1, with D perhaps TRBD1 (5 bases). This CDR3 has 15 amino acids. The V end lost 11 bases, the J end lost 2 bases, and 21 bases lay between the germline ends. The germline CDR1 and CDR2 sequences are LNHDA and SQIVND (reference sequence). CDR3 amino acids: CASLPWGGSNTEAFF. The CDR3 DNA sequence: TGTGCCTCGCTTCCTTGGGGCGGGAGTAACACTGAAGCTTTCTTT.

This clonotype was detected once. CDR3 in amino acids: CASSLGLRAAQYF. The CDR3 DNA reads TGTGCCAGCAGTCTAGGGCTCCGTGCCGCGCAGTATTTT. V gene TRBV27 combines with J gene TRBJ2-3; D gene ambiguous. The CDR3 runs to 13 residues. Trimming cost V 5 bases and J 10 bases, with 16 bases left between them. CDR1 and CDR2 (germline): MNHEY, SMNVEV (reference sequence).

The V and J genes are TRBV19 and TRBJ1-2; no clear D gene. The V gene lost 5 bases and the J gene lost 8 bases, with 18 bases spanning the gap. CDR3 size: 14 residues. The germline CDR1 and CDR2 sequences are LNHDA and SQIVND (reference sequence). The CDR3 coding sequence is TGTGCCAGTAGTCCGTCCCTGGCTGGCCAAGGCTACACCTTC. It specifies CASSPSLAGQGYTF.

The chain combines TRBV25-1 with TRBJ2-5, with TRBD2 matching 7 bases. Per the germline V gene, CDR1 is MGHDK and CDR2 is SYGVNS. CDR3 length: 10 amino acids. V dropped 7 bases and J dropped 9; count of bases not matched to a gene: 2. The CDR3 region has the DNA TGTGCCAGCATGGGGGGGTCCCAGTACTTC. Encoded protein: CASMGGSQYF.

To note about this clonotype: One end of the junction does not line up with germline, which may come from a read error. The rearrangement uses TRBV9 and TRBJ2-7, with D tentatively TRBD1 or TRBD2 (5 bases each). Germline assignment: CDR1 SGDLS and CDR2 YYNGEE. The CDR3 extends over 11 amino acids. As DNA, the CDR3 is TGTGCCAGCGGGGACCCCTACGGGCAGTACTTC. Translation gives CASGDPYGQYF. The variable domain in full, with the rest retrieved from reference TRBV9 and TRBJ2-7, is DSGVTQTPKHLITATGQRVTLRCSPRSGDLSVYWYQQSLDQGLQFLIQYYNGEERAKGNILERFSAQQFPDLHSELNLSSLELGDSALYFCASGDPYGQYFGPGTRLTVT.

This chain links TRBV7-6 with TRBJ2-7; 8 bases agree with TRBD2. Germline V lookup: CDR1 SGHVS, CDR2 FNYEAQ. The CDR3 has 13 amino acids. V was pared by 5 bases and J by 3 bases, with 3 bases of the junction left unmatched. CDR3 loop: CASSRSGNYEQYF. Written as DNA, the CDR3 is TGTGCCAGCAGCCGTAGCGGGAACTACGAGCAGTACTTC.